The following is a T cell receptor beta chain sequence with its context. The antigen is unknown. Those who donated, Caucasian adults without exception, all lived in Nashville, Tennessee. A CD45RA+ naive subset and a CD45RA-negative memory subset were split from CD4+ cells. The CDR3 consists of 14 residues. Looked up from germline, CDR1 is MNHEY and CDR2 is SVGAGI. V was pared by 5 bases and J by 1 base, with 12 bases between. The source of the sample is a study of shared clonotypes between healthy human individuals. At the level of the study: Each donor's CD8 memory used one plate, CD8 naive two, each CD4 subset three.

Overall study findings and caveats: Clonotypes shared by all four donors outscored non-shared clonotypes in generation probability.

The method was immunoSEQ multiplex PCR; TCRdb's version includes in-frame clones alone and lacks a portion of them. The sample carries approximately 1,000,000 clones, about 80% recorded once. The TCR comes from a man between 18 and 35 years old in good health. Some clones in this sample may be carry-over from other donors' samples. The genes are TRBV6-5 and TRBJ2-7; D possibly corresponds to TRBD2 (5 bases). Input material: memory CD4+ T cells from PBMCs. Subset: CD45RA-negative fraction. The CDR3 protein is CASSPYGGSYEQYF. The CDR3, as DNA: TGTGCCAGCAGTCCCTATGGAGGATCCTACGAGCAGTACTTC.